This T cell receptor (beta chain) was captured by sequencing in a study of blood T cell repertoires in COVID-19. Across the whole study: Samples came from the United States, Italy and Spain, spanning acute and convalescent COVID-19. Nucleic acid was either cDNA or gDNA, and it came from T cells, B-cell-depleted T cells, or PBMCs.

Original analysis: Amplification from reference gene primers served as the basis for estimated nucleated cell counts. Assay used: immunoSEQ multiplex PCR; TCRdb lists only in-frame clones, some missing. V, J and clone size were drawn from that table, and D and trimming were deduced from the DNA. The table lists around 200,000 clones, 85% to 90% of them singletons, with 0.62% in the top ten. This TCR was sampled from a man aged 50-59 years with acute or convalescent COVID-19. Specimen: peripheral blood.

In nucleotides, the CDR3 is TGTGCCATCAGTGAGTCGGGGAGAGACACCGGGGAGCTGTTTTTT. Its protein is CAISESGRDTGELFF. The gene calls are TRBV10-3 and TRBJ2-2; D perhaps matches TRBD2 (5 bases). Deletions cut 0 bases from V and 3 bases from J, with 8 bases between. Germline-derived CDR1 and CDR2 are ENHRY and SYGVKD. The CDR3 contains 15 residues.